These 3 T cell receptor beta chains were sequenced from one sample in a study of brain T cells in children with intractable seizures. Repertoires were generated with immunoSEQ multiplex PCR, while TCRdb's copy carries only in-frame clones and drops some. The sample lists about 80,000 clones; around 91% were seen once. Sequenced material: peripheral blood, taken at surgery. These TCRs come from a girl aged 2 to 10 with Rasmussen encephalitis and intractable seizures.

The chain has TRBV5-4 and TRBJ2-2; 8 positions match TRBD1. The germline CDR1 and CDR2 sequences are SGHNT and YYREEE (reference sequence). V was pared by 3 bases and J by 4 bases, with 8 bases of the junction left unmatched. The CDR3 totals 16 residues. The CDR3 loop is CASSSQGAYVTGELFF. The CDR3 DNA reads TGTGCCAGCAGCTCCCAGGGGGCGTACGTCACCGGGGAGCTGTTTTTT.

CDR3 sequence reads: CASSPGGDRALHEQYF. The CDR3 DNA follows: TGTGCCAGCAGCCCGGGGGGGGACAGGGCTCTCCACGAGCAGTACTTC. J is TRBJ2-7 and V is TRBV5-5, with D possibly matching TRBD1 (9 bases). Germline V gives CDR1 SGHKS, CDR2 YYEKEE (reference sequence). V was shortened by 4 bases and J by 5 bases, with 22 bases between the two germline ends. This CDR3 is built from 16 residues. Full variable domain (missing parts from reference TRBV5-5 and TRBJ2-7): DAGVTQSPTHLIKTRGQQVTLRCSPISGHKSVSWYQQVLGQGPQFIFQYYEKEERGRGNFPDRFSARQFPNYSSELNVNALLLGDSALYLCASSPGGDRALHEQYFGPGTRLTVT.

This rearrangement joins TRBV11-1 to TRBJ1-1, with TRBD1 identical over 11 bases. Germline lookup yields CDR1 SGHAT and CDR2 FQDESV (reference sequence). The CDR3 is 14 amino acids. V trimming: 4 bases; J trimming: 3 bases; junction bases outside the gene matches: 1. CDR3 DNA: TGTGCCAGCAGCTGGGGACAGGGGGACACTGAAGCTTTCTTT. Protein product: CASSWGQGDTEAFF. The whole variable domain, remainder taken from reference TRBV11-1 and TRBJ1-1, is EAEVAQSPRYKITEKSQAVAFWCDPISGHATLYWYRQILGQGPELLVQFQDESVVDDSQLPKDRFSAERLKGVDSTLKIQPAELGDSAMYLCASSWGQGDTEAFFGQGTRLTVV.